Listed below are T cell receptor beta chains from one sample, sequenced in a study of blood T cell repertoires in COVID-19. This table comes from immunoSEQ multiplex PCR, and its TCRdb copy is limited to in-frame clones, with some not included. The sample includes more than 250,000 clones, approximately 85% seen only once; the top ten take over 2%. The specimen was PBMCs or T cells enriched from blood (not recorded which). These receptors all stem from a man aged 25 to 40 who had recovered from COVID-19. Both conserved end residues are part of each CDR3. The D gene is left open where the match is weak. The listing skips clone size in some rows; elsewhere it reads once, few, many or a size class.

>TRBV10-3|TRBJ2-7|NA|TRBD1
TGTGCCATCAAAGGACAGGAATCCTCCTACGAGCAGTACTTC
CAIKGQESSYEQYF
>TRBV7-2|TRBJ1-2|NA|NA
TGTGCCAGCAGCTTAGGCAGGGAACATGGCTACACCTTC
CASSLGREHGYTF
>TRBV10-3|TRBJ1-1|NA|NA
TGTGCCATCAGCGCAACAGGTTCTAACACTGAAGCTTTCTTT
CAISATGSNTEAFF
>TRBV6-5|TRBJ1-3|NA|NA
TGTGCCAGCAGTTACTCGCAGGCGCCTGGGGGGAACACCATATATTTT
CASSYSQAPGGNTIYF
>TRBV3-1/TRBV3-2|TRBJ1-1|NA|TRBD1
TGTGCCAGCAGCCAAGATTTAGGGACAGAGGTTGAAGCTTTCTTT
CASSQDLGTEVEAFF
>TRBV4-1|TRBJ2-5|NA|TRBD2
TGCGCCAGCAGCCAAGAAGAGACAGCGGGGCCAACCAAAGGGGCCCAGTACTTC
CASSQEETAGPTKGAQYF
>TRBV21-1|TRBJ2-6|once|NA
TGTGCCAGCAGCAAAGTCGAGGGCGATTGGGATAGGGCCAACGTCCTGACTTTC
CASSKVEGDWDRANVLTF
>TRBV3-1/TRBV3-2|TRBJ1-1|NA|TRBD1
TGTGCCAGCAGCCAAGCCCGACAGGGGAACACTGAAGCTTTCTTT
CASSQARQGNTEAFF
>TRBV19|TRBJ2-3|NA|TRBD2
TGTGCCAGTAGTTGGCGGGGGGACACAGATACGCAGTATTTT
CASSWRGDTDTQYF
>TRBV5-1|TRBJ1-2|NA|TRBD1
TGCGCCAGCAGCTTGGCCGTTCGGACAGGGGGAAGCTATGGCTACACCTTC
CASSLAVRTGGSYGYTF
>TRBV4-1|TRBJ1-5|NA|NA
TGCGCCAGCAGCCAAGGGGGGCTGGGGGGGTTCGACCAGCCCCAGCATTTT
CASSQGGLGGFDQPQHF
>TRBV3-1/TRBV3-2|TRBJ2-2|NA|NA
TGTGCCAGCACCGATAGGACAGGAGGGATCATCACCGGGGAGCTGTTTTTT
CASTDRTGGIITGELFF
>TRBV2|TRBJ1-2|NA|NA
TGTGCCAGCAGTGAAACGTCCGGGACACGTGGCTACACCTTC
CASSETSGTRGYTF
>TRBV9|TRBJ2-5|NA|NA
TGTGCCAGCAGCGTAGAAGGACATTGGGTAGAGACCCAGTACTTC
CASSVEGHWVETQYF
>TRBV29-1|TRBJ2-5|once|NA
TGCAGCGTTGTGGGCAGAGTCCAAGAGACCCAGTACTTC
CSVVGRVQETQYF
>TRBV5-1|TRBJ2-7|NA|TRBD1
TGCGCCAGCAGCTTGAACAGGGGGCGGTACGAGCAGTACTTC
CASSLNRGRYEQYF
>TRBV23-1|TRBJ1-5|NA|TRBD1
TGCGCCAGCAGCCATGGACAGGGTAGTCAGCCCCAGCATTTT
CASSHGQGSQPQHF
>TRBV3-1/TRBV3-2|TRBJ2-1|NA|NA
TGTGCCAGCAGCCAAGGGACATTTGGGAATGAGCAGTTCTTC
CASSQGTFGNEQFF
>TRBV7-2|TRBJ1-5|NA|NA
TGTGCCAGCAGCCAAGGACCCCGGGGGATCGGGCAGCCCCAGCATTTT
CASSQGPRGIGQPQHF
>TRBV19|TRBJ1-1|NA|TRBD1
TGTGCCAGTAGTTCCCGGGACAGCCGAAGGGGTAACACTGAAGCTTTCTTT
CASSSRDSRRGNTEAFF
>TRBV18|TRBJ1-5|NA|NA
TGTGCCAGCTCAAGGGGGGGGGATCAGCCCCAGCATTTT
CASSRGGDQPQHF
>TRBV6-4|TRBJ1-5|NA|TRBD1
TGTGCCAGCAGCGCCGGGACAGGGTCGTACGAGCCCCAGCATTTT
CASSAGTGSYEPQHF
>TRBV10-1|TRBJ1-3|NA|NA
TGCGCCAGCAGTGGGGAGGGCTTTGACGGAAACACCATATATTTT
CASSGEGFDGNTIYF
>TRBV6-5|TRBJ1-2|NA|NA
TGTGCCAGCAGACCGCGGACAGCTTATTATGGCTACACCTTC
CASRPRTAYYGYTF
>TRBV2|TRBJ2-3|few|NA
TGTGCCAGCGCAGTTGTGGCAGATACGCAGTATTTT
CASAVVADTQYF
>TRBV4-3|TRBJ1-6|NA|NA
TGCGCCAGCAGCCAAACCCTGAGGGTATCCTATAATTCACCCCTCCACTTT
CASSQTLRVSYNSPLHF